What follows are 21 T cell receptor beta chains derived from one specimen sequenced in a study of T cells in Graves' hyperthyroidism and ophthalmopathy. Researchers amplified the TCR beta CDR3 regions from RNA transcripts. The HTBI set primed first-round TCR CDR3 RT-PCR. TCRdb recomputed calls from the multiplex PCR reads with MiXCR, one row per CDR3 protein. The sample includes under 350,000 distinct CDR3 sequences, 15% to 20% of them seen just once. The specimen sequenced was blood. These receptors were collected from a woman between 55 and 75 years old with Graves' ophthalmopathy.

The sample holds many counts of this clonotype. The gene calls are TRBV20-1 and TRBJ1-2, with D unresolved. The length of the CDR3 is 12 residues. Germline V CDR1 and CDR2: DFQATT, SNEGSKA (reference sequence). V lost 3 bases and J 7 bases, leaving 12 bases between the germline ends. The CDR3 here is CSASSGFRGYTF. CDR3 nucleotides: TGCAGTGCTAGCTCGGGGTTTCGTGGCTACACCTTC.

The CDR3 is CASSPDGRSGNTIYF. DNA of the CDR3: TGTGCCAGCAGCCCGGACGGACGCTCTGGAAACACCATATATTTT. The chain links TRBV5-5 to TRBJ1-3; D is ambiguous. The germline V gene encodes CDR1 SGHKS and CDR2 YYEKEE (reference sequence). The CDR3 extends over 15 amino acids. With 4 bases removed from V and 0 bases from J, the gap between germline ends came to 11 bases.

This clonotype was observed at least ten times. The rearrangement uses TRBV28 and TRBJ2-7; TRBD1 matches 10 bases. The ends lost 3 bases at V and 2 bases at J; junction bases unmatched: 1. The CDR3 runs to 14 residues. Looked up from germline, CDR1 is MDHEN and CDR2 is SYDVKM. The CDR3 DNA reads TGTGCCAGCAGTTTCGACAGGGGGCCCTACGAGCAGTACTTC. Its protein is CASSFDRGPYEQYF.

In this sample, this clonotype turned up many times. V and J are TRBV30 and TRBJ1-5; no clear D. CDR3 length equals 14 residues. CDR1 GTSNPN and CDR2 SVGIG come from the germline V gene (reference sequence). V was shortened by 3 bases and J by 0 bases, with 9 bases between the two germline ends. CDR3 protein: CAWRTQASNQPQHF. For the CDR3, the DNA is TGTGCCTGGAGGACCCAGGCTAGCAATCAGCCCCAGCATTTT.

In this sample, this clonotype turned up many times. The gene calls are TRBV12-3 or TRBV12-4 and TRBJ1-1; D is uncertain. V dropped 6 bases and J dropped 4 bases, with 12 bases sitting between them. The CDR3 loop spans 13 amino acids. CDR3 residues: CASSPQERTEAFF. The CDR3 nucleotides are TGTGCCAGCAGCCCCCAGGAGCGCACTGAAGCTTTCTTT.

This clonotype was counted ten times or more. The chain links TRBV6-1 to TRBJ2-1; 9 bases line up with TRBD2. In germline, CDR1 is MNHNS, CDR2 SASEGT. The CDR3 consists of 15 residues. V lost 1 base to trimming and J lost 8 bases; unmatched junction nucleotides: 6. The CDR3 coding sequence is TGTGCCAGCAGTGAAGTTAGCGGGAGTCCGTATGAGCAGTTCTTC. This codes for CASSEVSGSPYEQFF.

This clonotype was seen repeatedly, ten times or more. This sequence joins TRBV7-9 and TRBJ2-7, with D maybe TRBD2 (6 bases). The V gene's germline CDR1 is SEHNR and CDR2 FQNEAQ (reference sequence). This CDR3 contains 15 residues. Trimming left V 5 bases short and J 2 bases short, with 16 bases between. DNA for the CDR3: TGTGCCAGCAGCCCCCCTGGGGGACTCGCCTACGAGCAGTACTTC. It encodes CASSPPGGLAYEQYF.

This sequence joins TRBV10-3 and TRBJ2-4; 10 nucleotides agree with TRBD1. This CDR3 has 15 residues. CDR1 and CDR2 from the germline V gene are ENHRY and SYGVKD. V lost 6 bases, J lost 5 bases, and 7 bases stayed unmatched. Here the CDR3 reads CAIRGQGSMENIQYF. CDR3 nucleotides: TGTGCCATCAGGGGACAGGGGAGTATGGAAAACATTCAGTACTTC.

This clonotype was observed a few times. CDR3: CASSQKEWGNTGELFF. The CDR3 DNA follows: TGTGCCAGCAGCCAAAAAGAGTGGGGGAACACCGGGGAGCTGTTTTTT. The chain uses TRBV14 and TRBJ2-2, with unresolved D. Germline V lookup: CDR1 SGHDN, CDR2 FVKESK. V was pared by 2 bases and J by 1 base, with 11 bases between. The CDR3 consists of 16 residues.

This clonotype showed up many times. This chain connects TRBV12-3 or TRBV12-4 to TRBJ1-1; D uncertain. The CDR3 contains 13 residues. Trimming took off 6 bases at V and 8 bases at J, with 16 bases between the two ends. For the CDR3, the DNA is TGTGCCAGCAGCTATAACTGGGGTTTAGAAGCTTTCTTT. Translation gives CASSYNWGLEAFF.

The chain employs TRBV5-6 and TRBJ1-5; D remains ambiguous. CDR1 SGHDT and CDR2 YYEEEE come from the germline V gene. The CDR3 length is 15 residues. Trimming left V 2 bases short and J 6 bases short, with 15 bases between. The CDR3 spells CASSLRAAAGQPQHF. CDR3 coding DNA: TGTGCCAGCAGCTTAAGAGCAGCGGCGGGTCAGCCCCAGCATTTT.

This clonotype was found a few times. This rearrangement joins TRBV6-1 to TRBJ1-1; D gene uncertain. V was trimmed by 5 bases and J by 7 bases, leaving 17 bases between them. The CDR3 contains 14 residues. The germline V gene has CDR1 MNHNS and CDR2 SASEGT. CDR3 sequence: CASSPSPTAGEAFF. The DNA of the CDR3 is TGTGCCAGCAGTCCTTCCCCCACCGCTGGTGAAGCTTTCTTT.

The chain uses TRBV19 and TRBJ1-5, with TRBD1 as a possible D gene (6 bases). This CDR3 has 16 residues. The V end lost 3 bases, the J end lost 5 bases, and 17 bases lay between the germline ends. Looked up from germline, CDR1 is LNHDA and CDR2 is SQIVND (reference sequence). The CDR3 loop reads CASSIPSGRGHQPQHF. DNA of the CDR3: TGTGCCAGTAGTATCCCCTCAGGTCGGGGGCATCAGCCCCAGCATTTT.

The chain couples TRBV19 to TRBJ2-7; 12 bases align to TRBD2. The junction had 5 bases not matched to a gene; V was cut back by 9 bases and J by 2 bases. The CDR3 loop spans 14 amino acids. CDR1 is LNHDA, CDR2 SQIVND, per germline (reference sequence). The CDR3 loop is CASALAGGTYEQYF. The DNA for the CDR3 is TGTGCCAGCGCCCTAGCGGGAGGGACCTACGAGCAGTACTTC.

At least ten counts were recorded for this clonotype. The gene calls are TRBV7-2 and TRBJ2-2; 7 bases line up with TRBD2. CDR1 and CDR2 (germline): SGHTA, FQGNSA. The ends lost 4 bases at V and 4 bases at J; junction bases unmatched: 6. The CDR3 is 15 residues long. CDR3 residues: CASSSSWGGTGELFF. DNA for the CDR3: TGTGCCAGCAGCTCCTCCTGGGGGGGCACCGGGGAGCTGTTTTTT. Looking up the rest from reference TRBV7-2 and TRBJ2-2 gives the full variable domain: GAGVSQSPSNKVTEKGKDVELRCDPISGHTALYWYRQSLGQGLEFLIYFQGNSAPDKSGLPSDRFSAERTGGSVSTLTIQRTQQEDSAVYLCASSSSWGGTGELFFGEGSRLTVL.

J is TRBJ2-2 and V is TRBV5-1; 9 bases agree with TRBD1. V lost 4 bases and J lost 1; bases outside the gene matches: 8. The CDR3 sequence is 17 residues long. Germline assignment: CDR1 SGHRS and CDR2 YFSETQ. CDR3 residues: CASSHGSTGGNTGELFF. DNA for the CDR3: TGCGCCAGCAGCCACGGGTCGACAGGGGGGAACACCGGGGAGCTGTTTTTT. Using reference TRBV5-1 and TRBJ2-2 for the parts outside the CDR3, the full variable domain is KAGVTQTPRYLIKTRGQQVTLSCSPISGHRSVSWYQQTPGQGLQFLFEYFSETQRNKGNFPGRFSGRQFSNSRSEMNVSTLELGDSALYLCASSHGSTGGNTGELFFGEGSRLTVL.

This clonotype was recorded at least ten times. The chain has TRBV4-2 and TRBJ2-7, with D unclear. Germline V gene data show CDR1 as LGHNA and CDR2 as YNFKEQ. The V end was cut by 0 bases, the J end by 5 bases, with 5 bases between. The CDR3 spans 12 residues. CDR3 sequence reads: CASSQDRNEQYF. CDR3 nucleotides: TGTGCCAGCAGCCAAGATCGGAACGAGCAGTACTTC.

This clonotype was counted only a few times. The rearrangement joins TRBV2 to TRBJ2-3, with D possibly matching TRBD2 (7 bases). The CDR3 contains 15 residues. V was clipped by 1 base and J by 3 bases, with 11 bases between them. Germline V CDR1 and CDR2: SNHLY, FYNNEI. CDR3 coding DNA: TGTGCCAGCAGTGAAGAGGGGGGGGGTACAGATACGCAGTATTTT. Protein product: CASSEEGGGTDTQYF.

A note on this clonotype: Just one base apart from a much larger clone, this may be a read error. This chain connects TRBV7-2 to TRBJ2-3, with TRBD2 matching over 8 bases. The CDR3 spans 13 residues. The trim removed 5 bases at V and 6 bases at J, leaving 4 bases unmatched. From germline, CDR1 is SGHTA and CDR2 FQGNSA. The CDR3 loop is CASSRGLADTQYF. CDR3 bases: TGTGCCAGCAGCCGAGGACTAGCTGATACGCAGTATTTT.

The chain uses TRBV3-1 and TRBJ1-3; 7 bases are shared with TRBD1. Germline V gives CDR1 LGHDT, CDR2 YNNKEL (reference sequence). V lost 3 bases and J lost 2; bases outside the gene matches: 4. CDR3 size: 15 residues. CDR3 protein: CASSQQQGPGNTIYF. The CDR3 DNA sequence: TGTGCCAGCAGCCAGCAACAGGGGCCTGGAAACACCATATATTTT.

This clonotype has a count of ten or more. CDR3 in DNA: TGTGCCAGCAGCCTGGCTGCACAGGGACCCTACGAGCAGTACTTC. It yields the protein CASSLAAQGPYEQYF. The chain combines TRBV7-8 with TRBJ2-7; maybe TRBD1 (6 bases). The CDR3 runs to 15 residues. CDR1 is SGHVS and CDR2 is FQNEAQ in the germline V gene. The germline V and J ends were trimmed by 5 bases and 2 bases, with 16 bases remaining between them.